A selection of T cell receptor beta chains follows, all from one sample in a study of response to subunit inactivated influenza vaccine. One entry per CDR3 protein results from TCRdb running MiXCR on the RT-PCR reads. This sample yields approximately 570,000 distinct CDR3 sequences, of which roughly 8.2% are seen a single time; over 10% belongs to the top ten. This material consisted of PBMCs from blood, taken around 2 years after vaccination. These receptors originate from a man aged 50 to 69 who received an inactivated influenza vaccine. The CDR3 runs from the conserved cysteine through the conserved F or W.

TRBV3-1 CASSATLQGRRIDTQYF
TRBV4-1 CASREGQGFSYEQYF
TRBV3-1 CASSQERASGFTGELFF
TRBV7-2 CASSLTLGTGLLGGYTF
TRBV7-6 CASSLRPLAYNEQFF
TRBV4-3 CASSQGSWDGRGDPLNEQFF
TRBV2 CASNQDRATIYF
TRBV28 CATLSGANTEAFF
TRBV20-1 CSASGNQPQHF
TRBV29-1 CSASGRYQETQYF
TRBV6-5 CASSYRAEAFF
TRBV6-1 CASIIFGLQTQYF
TRBV6-2/TRBV6-3 CASSYEPGRDISYNEQFF